What follows are 4 T cell receptor beta chains derived from one specimen sequenced in a study of beta chain features in type 1 diabetes (dated by TCRdb to 2017 to 2018). The library was obtained by the immunoSEQ multiplex PCR assay. The entire isolated RNA was reverse transcribed using the High Capacity cDNA Reverse Transcription Kit, and thus expressed TCRB transcripts were sequenced. This immuneACCESS table, as held by TCRdb, lists in-frame sequences with V and J called but not all clones. Of the missing ones, under half trace to an unresolved V gene in checked studies; the others have no known cause. The sample contains 850,000 to 900,000 clones, roughly 16% of them found a single time. Jointly, the top ten make up about 0.025% of the sample. The sample was naive CD4+ T cells from blood. The intended sense of this specimen's cell subset or site label: true naive CD4+ T cells. The origin of the receptors is a woman aged 18-35 years in good health.

This chain joins TRBV20-1 and TRBJ1-4; a weak D match, TRBD1 (5 bases). The V end lost 5 bases, the J end lost 13 bases, and 14 bases lay between the germline ends. The CDR3 spans 11 residues. From germline, CDR1 is DFQATT and CDR2 SNEGSKA (reference sequence). The chain's CDR3 is CSAEGSWGLFF. CDR3 DNA: TGCAGTGCTGAGGGGTCATGGGGACTGTTTTTT.

This clone showed up just a few times. The chain links TRBV7-9 to TRBJ2-5, with D unclear. Between the trimmed V and J ends, which lost 5 bases and 8 bases, there was a span of 18 bases. This CDR3 is built from 14 residues. Germline values: CDR1 SEHNR, CDR2 FQNEAQ (reference sequence). CDR3 region: CASSPRRAALTQYF. The DNA for the CDR3 is TGTGCCAGCAGCCCCCGGCGTGCCGCGCTAACCCAGTACTTC.

This clone occurred a few times. The chain has TRBV6-6 and TRBJ2-1, with D tentatively TRBD2 (5 bases). V was shortened by 8 bases and J by 2 bases, with 16 bases between the two germline ends. Germline V lookup: CDR1 MNHNY, CDR2 SVGAGI (reference sequence). CDR3 length: 15 amino acids. Here the CDR3 DNA reads TGTGCCAGCTGCTGGAGGTTCCACACCTACAATGAGCAGTTCTTC. Protein product: CASCWRFHTYNEQFF.

This clone was counted between two and nine times. The rearrangement joins TRBV9 to TRBJ2-1; 11 bases map to TRBD2. Germline V gene data show CDR1 as SGDLS and CDR2 as YYNGEE. Trimming at V came to 4 bases and at J to 4 bases, leaving 7 bases not matched to a gene. This CDR3 comprises 16 residues. CDR3 region: CASSPGGTSGYNEQFF. CDR3 DNA sequence: TGTGCCAGCAGCCCGGGGGGGACTAGCGGATACAATGAGCAGTTCTTC.